These 25 T cell receptor beta chains came from one sample sequenced in a study of regulatory T cells in long-lasting Graves disease. Time point noted: persistent/refractory GD, antithyroid drugs over 5 years with positive TRAb. RNA extracted from PBMCs served as the sequencing template. iRepertoire HTBI primers and Arm-PCR of CDR3 regions built TCR beta libraries. One entry per CDR3 protein results from TCRdb running MiXCR on the multiplex PCR reads. This sample has 500,000 to 800,000 distinct CDR3 sequences, with around 30% found just once. Sequencing used peripheral blood mononuclear cells (PBMCs), obtained when the disease was refractory, from a patient treated with antithyroid drugs. The receptors were sampled from a female donor with Graves disease.

The chain combines TRBV7-6 with TRBJ1-4; 12 bases are shared with TRBD1. This CDR3 region has 14 residues. Per germline, CDR1 SGHVS and CDR2 FNYEAQ. The trim removed 6 bases at V and 10 bases at J, leaving 6 bases unmatched. The CDR3 bases are TGTGCCAGCAGTCGGGACAGGGGGCTAGGAAAACTGTTTTTT. It yields the protein CASSRDRGLGKLFF.

This clonotype appeared a few times. The chain carries TRBV29-1 and TRBJ1-1; weak D call: TRBD1 (5 bases). Trimming left V 7 bases short and J 7 bases short, with 13 bases between. Germline V gene data show CDR1 as SQVTM and CDR2 as ANQGSEA. The CDR3 runs to 11 residues. Here the CDR3 reads CSAPRQGEAFF. The DNA for the CDR3 is TGCAGCGCCCCCCGGCAGGGTGAAGCTTTCTTT.

The J gene is TRBJ2-5, the V gene TRBV29-1; D is possibly TRBD1 (6 bases). This CDR3 spans 12 amino acids. V lost 4 bases to trimming and J lost 3 bases, with 9 bases between them. Germline CDR1 and CDR2: SQVTM and ANQGSEA. The DNA of the CDR3 is TGCAGCGTTGTCCGGACAGAAGAGACCCAGTACTTC. Its translation: CSVVRTEETQYF. The complete variable domain, with remaining parts taken from reference TRBV29-1 and TRBJ2-5, reads SAVISQKPSRDICQRGTSLTIQCQVDSQVTMMFWYRQQPGQSLTLIATANQGSEATYESGFVIDKFPISRPNLTFSTLTVSNMSPEDSSIYLCSVVRTEETQYFGPGTRLLVL.

V gene TRBV9 combines with J gene TRBJ2-5; 10 positions agree with TRBD2. The V gene end was trimmed by 4 bases and the J gene end by 5 bases; junction bases not matched to a gene: 8. Germline loops: CDR1 SGDLS, CDR2 YYNGEE. This CDR3 is 15 amino acids long. The CDR3 coding sequence is TGTGCCAGCAGCCTAGCTAGCGGGAGAAAGGAGACCCAGTACTTC. It encodes CASSLASGRKETQYF.

V and J are TRBV5-1 and TRBJ1-4; 9 bases align to TRBD1. Germline V lookup: CDR1 SGHRS, CDR2 YFSETQ. CDR3 length equals 18 residues. Trimming cost V 0 bases and J 7 bases; bases outside gene matches: 13. The CDR3 nucleotides are TGCGCCAGCAGCTTGGCACAGGGGGCGTCGATCGGCCGTGAAAAACTGTTTTTT. It yields the protein CASSLAQGASIGREKLFF.

This clonotype was detected ten times or more. The chain combines TRBV7-8 with TRBJ1-5; no firm D call. The germline gives CDR1 SGHVS, CDR2 FQNEAQ. This CDR3 region has 15 residues. V lost 5 bases and J lost 4, with 15 bases in between. CDR3 DNA sequence: TGTGCCAGCAGCACCCACTCCATCATAAATCAGCCCCAGCATTTT. This sequence encodes CASSTHSIINQPQHF.

This sequence joins TRBV5-1 and TRBJ2-2; D might be TRBD1 (6 bases). The CDR3 is 11 amino acids. Trimming pared 5 bases from V and 12 bases from J, leaving 11 bases between. Germline V CDR1 and CDR2: SGHRS, YFSETQ. The CDR3 sequence: CASRDSLKLFF. CDR3 nucleotides: TGCGCCAGCAGGGACAGCCTTAAGCTGTTTTTT.

The table lists this clonotype with a few counts. The chain has TRBV29-1 and TRBJ1-1; D gene unclear. Looked up from germline, CDR1 is SQVTM and CDR2 is ANQGSEA. The CDR3 runs to 14 residues. V lost 2 bases, J lost 1 base, and 11 bases lay in between. CDR3 coding DNA: TGCAGCGTTGAATTTCTGGGCAAGAACACTGAAGCTTTCTTT. It yields the protein CSVEFLGKNTEAFF. The whole variable domain, remainder taken from reference TRBV29-1 and TRBJ1-1, is SAVISQKPSRDICQRGTSLTIQCQVDSQVTMMFWYRQQPGQSLTLIATANQGSEATYESGFVIDKFPISRPNLTFSTLTVSNMSPEDSSIYLCSVEFLGKNTEAFFGQGTRLTVV.

The sample holds a few counts of this clonotype. The chain employs TRBV7-2 and TRBJ2-5; 9 bases match TRBD2. Germline loops: CDR1 SGHTA, CDR2 FQGNSA. The CDR3 loop spans 18 amino acids. V gave up 1 base and J gave up 1 base; unmatched junction bases: 10. CDR3 amino acids: CASSLGRKRGARQETQYF. Written as DNA, the CDR3 is TGTGCCAGCAGCTTAGGCAGGAAGCGGGGGGCACGCCAAGAGACCCAGTACTTC. The full variable domain, in which reference TRBV7-2 and TRBJ2-5 provide the parts outside the CDR3, is GAGVSQSPSNKVTEKGKDVELRCDPISGHTALYWYRQSLGQGLEFLIYFQGNSAPDKSGLPSDRFSAERTGGSVSTLTIQRTQQEDSAVYLCASSLGRKRGARQETQYFGPGTRLLVL.

The rearrangement uses TRBV3-1 and TRBJ1-2, with 9 bases that match TRBD1. Germline V gene lookup returns CDR1 LGHDT and CDR2 YNNKEL (reference sequence). The CDR3 is 15 amino acids. Trimming at V came to 3 bases and at J to 7 bases, leaving 9 bases not matched to a gene. Here the CDR3 DNA reads TGTGCCAGCAGCCAGGACAGGGGTCTGTCCCCTGGCTACACCTTC. Translation: CASSQDRGLSPGYTF.

The CDR3 DNA reads as TGCGCCAGCAGCTGGAGGACAGGGGCGAACACTGAAGCTTTCTTT. This encodes CASSWRTGANTEAFF. This chain connects TRBV5-1 to TRBJ1-1, with 9 bases that match TRBD1. V gave up 3 bases and J gave up 1 base; unmatched junction bases: 4. The CDR3 runs 15 residues. Germline loops: CDR1 SGHRS, CDR2 YFSETQ.

This clonotype came up once. The chain's CDR3 is CSADMWGREQYF. In nucleotides, the CDR3 is TGCAGTGCGGATATGTGGGGCCGCGAGCAGTACTTC. This rearrangement joins TRBV20-1 to TRBJ2-7, with D perhaps matching TRBD1 (5 bases). CDR3 length: 12 residues. Germline CDR1 is DFQATT and CDR2 is SNEGSKA (reference sequence). Trimming shortened V by 6 bases and J by 6 bases, and 15 bases separated the two germline ends.

A few counts support this clonotype. The V and J genes are TRBV12-3 or TRBV12-4 and TRBJ1-3, with TRBD1 matching over 7 bases. V shed 5 bases and J 4 bases; nucleotides not matched to a gene: 8. The CDR3 has 15 residues. This CDR3 reads CASSPGAGGGNTIYF. CDR3 coding DNA: TGTGCCAGCAGTCCCGGGGCAGGGGGAGGAAACACCATATATTTT.

CDR3 DNA: TGTGCCAGCATGAGGTCCGGACAGGTGGATTACTATGGCTACACCTTC. Its protein is CASMRSGQVDYYGYTF. The genes are TRBV7-9 and TRBJ1-2, with 7 bases identical to TRBD1. Trimming took 7 bases from V and 3 from J; bases not matched to a gene: 14. The CDR3 sequence is 16 residues long. CDR1 and CDR2 (germline): SEHNR, FQNEAQ (reference sequence).

The CDR3, as DNA: TGTGCCAGTCGGGAGGGAATATCGGAGACAGATACGCAGTATTTT. Translating it yields CASREGISETDTQYF. The V call is TRBV12-3 or TRBV12-4, the J call TRBJ2-3; 8 positions agree with TRBD2. The CDR3 runs to 15 residues. The V and J ends lost 9 bases and 3 bases, in that order; junction bases with no gene match: 11.

This rearrangement joins TRBV3-1 to TRBJ1-5; D remains unclear. Germline CDR1 and CDR2: LGHDT and YNNKEL (reference sequence). V was trimmed by 0 bases and J by 4 bases, leaving 7 bases between them. This CDR3 region has 14 residues. CDR3 residues: CASSQDLRNQPQHF. CDR3 DNA sequence: TGTGCCAGCAGCCAAGATTTGCGGAATCAGCCCCAGCATTTT.

This clonotype was detected only a few times. The chain carries TRBV6-1 and TRBJ2-7, with 8 bases identical to TRBD2. The V and J ends lost 7 bases and 5 bases, in that order; junction bases with no gene match: 4. CDR3 size: 12 residues. Germline CDR1 MNHNS, CDR2 SASEGT. CDR3 in DNA: TGTGCCAGCACCAAGCGGGAGCACGAGCAGTACTTC. This gives the protein CASTKREHEQYF.

This clonotype has just a few counts. The chain is built from TRBV5-4 and TRBJ1-1; TRBD1 agrees at 7 bases. The germline V gene encodes CDR1 SGHNT and CDR2 YYREEE (reference sequence). The CDR3 is 15 residues long. V dropped 5 bases and J dropped 4; count of bases not matched to a gene: 11. The CDR3 sequence: CASSGWRQGGTEAFF. The DNA for the CDR3 is TGTGCCAGCAGTGGGTGGCGACAGGGAGGCACTGAAGCTTTCTTT.

On this clonotype itself: No conserved phenylalanine or tryptophan is present at the end of the CDR3, so a read error is the likely explanation. The chain combines TRBV6-1 with TRBJ2-1; D remains ambiguous. The CDR3 runs to 14 residues. Per the germline V gene, CDR1 is MNHNS and CDR2 is SASEGT. With 5 bases removed from V and 7 bases from J, the gap between germline ends came to 15 bases. The CDR3 DNA reads TGTGCCAGCAGTCCCTTGGGTAGGGCTAATGAGCAGTTCTCC. It encodes CASSPLGRANEQFS.

The rearrangement joins TRBV27 to TRBJ2-7; 9 nucleotides align to TRBD1. With 2 bases clipped from V and 0 bases from J, the junction kept 11 bases outside the gene matches. Germline CDR1 reads MNHEY; CDR2 reads SMNVEV (reference sequence). This CDR3 has 18 residues. In DNA form, the CDR3 reads TGTGCCAGCAGTTTACCGCCGGACAGGGGTACTAGCTCCTACGAGCAGTACTTC. Protein: CASSLPPDRGTSSYEQYF.

This clonotype was found many times. The gene calls are TRBV12-3 or TRBV12-4 and TRBJ1-5; D might be TRBD1 (5 bases). The length of the CDR3 is 15 residues. Trimming cost V 1 base and J 2 bases, with 9 bases left between them. CDR3 sequence reads: CASSLVLGGNQPQHF. CDR3 sequence (DNA): TGTGCCAGCAGTTTAGTTTTGGGGGGCAATCAGCCCCAGCATTTT.

This clonotype came up many times. Relative to the germline gene, one junction end is altered; a read error may explain this. This rearrangement joins TRBV19 to TRBJ1-5, with D tentatively TRBD1 (6 bases). CDR3 size: 13 residues. The germline V gene encodes CDR1 LNHDA and CDR2 SQIVND (reference sequence). The CDR3 DNA sequence: TGCGCCAGCAGCATAAGGGGGGATCAGCCCCAGCATTTT. It is translated as CASSIRGDQPQHF.

This sequence joins TRBV24-1 and TRBJ2-7; unclear D gene. The CDR3 consists of 13 residues. Trimming took off 3 bases at V and 7 bases at J, with 12 bases between the two ends. Per the germline V gene, CDR1 is KGHDR and CDR2 is SFDVKD. CDR3 loop: CATSDATPDEQYF. CDR3 sequence (DNA): TGTGCCACCAGTGATGCCACCCCGGATGAGCAGTACTTC.

There are a few counts of this clonotype. The gene calls are TRBV28 and TRBJ1-5, with D maybe TRBD1 (5 bases). The ends were cut back, 7 bases at V and 0 bases at J, with 13 bases in the middle. This CDR3 contains 15 residues. In germline, CDR1 is MDHEN, CDR2 SYDVKM. CDR3 loop: CASISGGDSNQPQHF. The CDR3 nucleotides are TGTGCCAGCATATCGGGGGGGGATAGCAATCAGCCCCAGCATTTT. The whole variable domain, remainder taken from reference TRBV28 and TRBJ1-5, is DVKVTQSSRYLVKRTGEKVFLECVQDMDHENMFWYRQDPGLGLRLIYFSYDVKMKEKGDIPEGYSVSREKKERFSLILESASTNQTSMYLCASISGGDSNQPQHFGDGTRLSIL.

J is TRBJ1-2 and V is TRBV15; 10 nucleotides align to TRBD1. The CDR3 is 13 residues long. The germline V gene has CDR1 LNHNV and CDR2 YYDKDF (reference sequence). V lost 4 bases and J lost 7; bases outside the gene matches: 3. CDR3 nucleotide sequence: TGTGCCACCAGCATCGGGACAGGGGCTGGCTACACCTTC. This codes for CATSIGTGAGYTF.